Its frequency marks the clone carrying this T cell receptor beta chain as medium-sized. Antigen specificity is unknown. The read gets to within 3 residues of the CDR3 end, and the germline J gene fills in the rest. Germline CDR1 and CDR2: SGHDT and YYEEEE. This CDR3 has 15 residues. V dropped 2 bases and J dropped 2 bases, with 8 bases sitting between them. The sample originates from a study of Tregs in tolerant kidney transplant recipients. Study information: Recipients received nonmyeloablative bone marrow transplants from related graft donors, with transient mixed chimerism.

Recipient PBMCs carried a CFSE label and met irradiated graft donor PBMCs for five to seven days before FACS sorting. Data came from immunoSEQ multiplex PCR; TCRdb stores just in-frame clones and leaves some out. The sample data list thousands of clones. This rearrangement joins TRBV5-6 to TRBJ2-6, with D hard to call. Here the sequenced sample was CD4+ T cells from blood cultured with allogeneic cells, taken before the transplant. The source of this sequence is a human patient who received a combined kidney and bone marrow transplant. The CDR3 spells CASSLEPTGANVLTF. The sequenced CDR3 bases are TGTGCCAGCAGCTTAGAACCTACTGGGGCCAACGTC.